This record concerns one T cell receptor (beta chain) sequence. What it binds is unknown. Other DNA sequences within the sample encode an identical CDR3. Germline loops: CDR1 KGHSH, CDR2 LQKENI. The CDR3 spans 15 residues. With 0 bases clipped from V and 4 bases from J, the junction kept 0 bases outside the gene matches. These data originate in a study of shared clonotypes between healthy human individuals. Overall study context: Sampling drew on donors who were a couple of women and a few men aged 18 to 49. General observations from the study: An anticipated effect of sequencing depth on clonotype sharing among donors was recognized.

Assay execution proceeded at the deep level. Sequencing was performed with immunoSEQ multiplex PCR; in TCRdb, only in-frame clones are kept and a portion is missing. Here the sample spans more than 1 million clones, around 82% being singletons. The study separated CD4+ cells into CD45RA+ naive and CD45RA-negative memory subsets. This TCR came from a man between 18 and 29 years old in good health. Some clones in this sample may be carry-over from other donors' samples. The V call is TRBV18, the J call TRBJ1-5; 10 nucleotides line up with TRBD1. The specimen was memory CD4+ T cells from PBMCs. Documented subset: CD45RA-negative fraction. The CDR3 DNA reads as TGTGCCAGCTCACCACCGGGACAGGGGAATCAGCCCCAGCATTTT. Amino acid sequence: CASSPPGQGNQPQHF. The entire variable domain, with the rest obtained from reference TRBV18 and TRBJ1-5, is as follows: NAGVMQNPRHLVRRRGQEARLRCSPMKGHSHVYWYRQLPEEGLKFMVYLQKENIIDESGMPKERFSAEFPKEGPSILRIQQVVRGDSAAYFCASSPPGQGNQPQHFGDGTRLSIL.